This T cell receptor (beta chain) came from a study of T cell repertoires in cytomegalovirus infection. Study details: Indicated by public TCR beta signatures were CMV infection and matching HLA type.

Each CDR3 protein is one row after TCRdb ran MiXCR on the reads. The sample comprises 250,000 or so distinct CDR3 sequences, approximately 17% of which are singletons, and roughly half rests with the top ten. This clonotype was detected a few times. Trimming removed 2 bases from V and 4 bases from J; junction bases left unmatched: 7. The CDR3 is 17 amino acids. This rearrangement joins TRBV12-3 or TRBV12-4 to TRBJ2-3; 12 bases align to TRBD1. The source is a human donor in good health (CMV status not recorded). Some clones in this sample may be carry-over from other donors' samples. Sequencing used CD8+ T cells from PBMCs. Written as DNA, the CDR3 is TGTGCCAGCAGTTTATTCCTGGGACAGGGGGCCGCAGATACGCAGTATTTT. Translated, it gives CASSLFLGQGAADTQYF.